A single sample gave rise to the 9 T cell receptor beta chains below, sequenced in a study of T cell changes during pregnancy in multiple sclerosis. Sequencing used immunoSEQ multiplex PCR; TCRdb keeps in-frame clones, though not all of them. The sample carries 25,000 to 35,000 clones, 89% recorded once. Sequenced material: CD8+ T cells from peripheral blood mononuclear cells, taken in the second trimester of pregnancy. All receptors derive from a female donor with multiple sclerosis, enrolled in a pregnancy study.

This CDR3 is CASGASGGGDGTQYF. In DNA, the CDR3 is TGTGCTAGTGGTGCCTCCGGAGGGGGCGATGGAACCCAGTACTTC. The chain employs TRBV12-5 and TRBJ2-5, with a weak D call TRBD1 (7 bases). Germline CDR1 LGHNT, CDR2 FRNRAP. There are 15 residues in the CDR3. V lost 5 bases, J lost 8 bases, and 21 bases lay in between.

This sequence joins TRBV9 and TRBJ2-1; tentative D call: TRBD2 (5 bases). This CDR3 is built from 15 residues. The germline V gene encodes CDR1 SGDLS and CDR2 YYNGEE. Trimming left V 3 bases short and J 0 bases short, with 10 bases between. CDR3: CASSAAGPSYNEQFF. The DNA of the CDR3 is TGTGCCAGCAGCGCCGCGGGTCCCTCCTACAATGAGCAGTTCTTC.

This chain joins TRBV27 and TRBJ1-3; 7 bases align to TRBD1. CDR1 and CDR2 (germline): MNHEY, SMNVEV (reference sequence). The CDR3 is 15 residues long. Trimming cost V 6 bases and J 3 bases; bases outside gene matches: 8. The CDR3 loop is CASSSGRGIGNTIYF. CDR3 in DNA: TGTGCCAGCAGCTCGGGCAGGGGGATTGGAAACACCATATATTTT.

This clone was recorded only once. This CDR3 is CASSRQANSGNTIYF. The CDR3 DNA reads TGTGCCAGCAGCCGACAGGCCAACTCTGGAAACACCATATATTTT. The chain carries TRBV6-1 and TRBJ1-3, with a tentative D call TRBD1 (6 bases). There are 15 residues in the CDR3. The V and J ends lost 6 bases and 0 bases respectively, with 12 bases between them. Germline V lookup: CDR1 MNHNS, CDR2 SASEGT.

The chain carries TRBV7-9 and TRBJ2-7; tentatively, D is TRBD2 (5 bases). The V gene's germline CDR1 is SEHNR and CDR2 FQNEAQ (reference sequence). The CDR3 contains 15 residues. Trimming cost V 5 bases and J 0 bases, with 14 bases left between them. CDR3 in amino acids: CASSGDGVYSYEQYF. CDR3 sequence (DNA): TGTGCCAGCAGCGGTGACGGGGTATACTCCTACGAGCAGTACTTC.

The V gene is TRBV9, the J gene TRBJ2-3; 9 bases line up with TRBD2. Trimming took 0 bases from V and 4 from J; bases not matched to a gene: 6. The germline gives CDR1 SGDLS, CDR2 YYNGEE. This CDR3 is built from 16 residues. Here the CDR3 DNA reads TGTGCCAGCAGCGTAGTTGGCGGGGGGGCCCCAGATACGCAGTATTTT. Encoded protein: CASSVVGGGAPDTQYF.

The chain combines TRBV19 with TRBJ2-7; tentatively, D is TRBD1 (5 bases). The CDR3 length is 15 residues. CDR1 is LNHDA, CDR2 SQIVND, per germline (reference sequence). V was trimmed by 3 bases and J by 2 bases, leaving 14 bases between them. The DNA for the CDR3 is TGTGCCAGTAGTATCAGGCGGCAGGGTCCCTACGAGCAGTACTTC. Its translation is CASSIRRQGPYEQYF. The full variable domain, with the rest looked up from reference TRBV19 and TRBJ2-7, is DGGITQSPKYLFRKEGQNVTLSCEQNLNHDAMYWYRQDPGQGLRLIYYSQIVNDFQKGDIAEGYSVSREKKESFPLTVTSAQKNPTAFYLCASSIRRQGPYEQYFGPGTRLTVT.

V is TRBV27 and J is TRBJ2-1, with D possibly TRBD1 on 6 matching bases. Germline assignment: CDR1 MNHEY and CDR2 SMNVEV (reference sequence). V lost 8 bases and J lost 7, with 18 bases in between. The CDR3 covers 14 residues. CDR3 sequence reads: CASGPDSLPNEQFF. In DNA form, the CDR3 reads TGTGCCAGCGGTCCGGACAGCTTACCTAATGAGCAGTTCTTC.

The chain combines TRBV6-5 with TRBJ2-2; TRBD2 is a possible D gene (6 bases). Germline CDR1 and CDR2: MNHEY and SVGAGI. The CDR3 totals 15 residues. Trimming removed 2 bases at V and 4 bases at J, with 11 bases between. CDR3 nucleotide sequence: TGTGCCAGCAGTTACGCGGGGTCTCCCACCGGGGAGCTGTTTTTT. This encodes CASSYAGSPTGELFF.